This T cell receptor (beta chain) is drawn from a study of T cells expressing NK-cell markers (dated by TCRdb to between 2020 and 2021). Concerning the study at large: TCR beta-chain repertoires were profiled in sorted CD3+CD56+NKG2C+, CD3+CD56+NKG2C- and CD3+CD56-NKG2C+ T-cell subsets from several donors. Sequencing of the libraries produced 2 x 150 bp reads on Illumina HiSeq 2000/2500, MiSeq or NextSeq. All eight donors whose samples were sequenced were randomly selected healthy volunteers, three of them men and five women. Among the eight sequenced donors, seven were HCMV-seropositive and one was HCMV-seronegative.

As to this clonotype: The antigen it binds to is not known.

General study outcomes and caveats: In several donors, the dominant CD3+CD56+NKG2C+ clonotypes were found to rank among the top 10 CD8+ clonotypes and to make up roughly 1.0-7.5% of CD8+ T cells. Whether the expanded NKG2C-expressing T cell clones were specific for HCMV antigens was left unclear. Those dominant clonotypes were again the most abundant among CD3+CD56-NKG2C+ cells in four donors, at about 28.3-60.1%.

The germline V gene (reference sequence) specifies LGHDT as CDR1 and YNNKEL as CDR2. The CDR3 measures 15 amino acids from cysteine to phenylalanine. This entry has no DNA. Sequencer: Illumina HiSeq 2000. TCR beta cDNA libraries were prepared using 5'RACE template switching, which introduced a universal primer site and unique molecular identifiers. cDNA synthesis was primed from the TCR beta constant segment and was followed by two successive PCR amplification steps. As for the original processing: MIGEC was used to demultiplex reads and group reads by UMI, and MiTCR was used to assemble and quantify clonotypes. Only TCR cDNA sequences supported by at least two reads were kept to exclude erroneous sequences. Downstream repertoire analysis used the tcR package, and clonotypes were matched across fractions by CDR3 nucleotide sequence plus V segment. Antigen specificity was annotated against VDJdb with VDJmatch, allowing one amino acid substitution in CDR3. After TCRdb reprocessed the reads, each CDR3 protein sequence was kept as one row, without DNA. TCRdb, not the original authors, processed these V and J calls. The sample's records list approximately 420,000 distinct CDR3 sequences. The top ten clonotypes cover around a tenth of the sample.

HCMV serostatus was determined by detecting HCMV-specific IgG in serum with a commercial ELISA kit. Ficoll density gradient centrifugation was used to isolate peripheral blood mononuclear cells from blood. The TCR comes from a woman aged 50 to 65 in good health. Donor details come from another sample of the same person, matched by shared clones. Source material: blood T cells: a sorted CD56 or NKG2C T cell subset, CD4+ or CD8+ T cells, or bulk PBMC T cells (not recorded which). The chain couples TRBV3-1 to TRBJ2-3. The CDR3 protein: CASSQEIGSTDTQYF.